The TCR beta chain described here comes from a study of shared clonotypes between healthy human individuals. For sorted subsets, about 190 ng DNA per replicate equaled roughly 30,000 T cell genomes. Original processing notes: ImmunoSEQ gave junction-only sequences without quality scores, so filtering differed. Generated by immunoSEQ multiplex PCR, the TCRdb table keeps only in-frame clones and is missing some. V, J and clone size were drawn from that table, and D and trimming were deduced from the DNA. Here the sample spans 1.5 million to 2.5 million clones, just under 95% being singletons. Naive CD8 cells, CD45RO-negative and positively selected for CCR7, excluded terminally differentiated effector memory CD45RA+ cells. V gave up 9 bases and J gave up 3 bases, with 9 bases separating them. CDR1 and CDR2 (germline): SNHLY, FYNNEI. This CDR3 spans 12 amino acids. This clone appeared once.

The rearrangement links TRBV2 to TRBJ2-1, with D unclear. The receptor was isolated from a man aged 18-30 years in good health. The sequenced material came from naive CD8+ T cells sorted from blood. CDR3 sequence: CASTAFYNEQFF. The CDR3 region has the DNA TGTGCCAGTACCGCATTCTACAATGAGCAGTTCTTC.